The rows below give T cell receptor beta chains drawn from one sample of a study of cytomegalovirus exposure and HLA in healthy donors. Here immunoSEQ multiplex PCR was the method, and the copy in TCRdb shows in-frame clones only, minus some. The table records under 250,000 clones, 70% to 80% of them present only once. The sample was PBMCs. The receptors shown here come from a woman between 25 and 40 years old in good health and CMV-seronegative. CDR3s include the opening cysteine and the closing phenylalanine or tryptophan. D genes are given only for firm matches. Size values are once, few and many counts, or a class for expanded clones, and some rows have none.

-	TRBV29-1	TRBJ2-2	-	CSVGSQTNTGELFF	TGCAGCGTTGGGTCACAGACGAACACCGGGGAGCTGTTTTTT
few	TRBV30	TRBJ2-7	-	CAWNAQSGGEQYF	TGTGCCTGGAACGCACAGAGCGGAGGCGAGCAGTACTTC
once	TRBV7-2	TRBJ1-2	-	CASSLAPGGYGYTF	TGTGCCAGCAGCTTAGCGCCGGGGGGCTATGGCTACACCTTC
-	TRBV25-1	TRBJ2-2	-	CASSGSAGTGELFF	TGTGCCAGCAGTGGATCGGCGGGGACCGGGGAGCTGTTTTTT
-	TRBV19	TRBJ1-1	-	CASSVRTGKAFF	TGTGCCAGTAGTGTCCGGACGGGGAAAGCTTTCTTT
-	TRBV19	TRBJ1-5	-	CASRELGFSNQPQHF	TGTGCCAGTAGGGAGTTGGGTTTTAGCAATCAGCCCCAGCATTTT
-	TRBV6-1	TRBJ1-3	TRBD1	CASSEAGTGRYYIRNTIYF	TGTGCCAGCAGTGAAGCTGGGACAGGGCGGTACTACATTAGAAACACCATATATTTT
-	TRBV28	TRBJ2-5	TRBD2	CASSPGLAGAQETQYF	TGTGCCAGCAGCCCCGGACTAGCGGGAGCTCAAGAGACCCAGTACTTC
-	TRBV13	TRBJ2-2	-	CASSSTGNTGELFF	TGTGCCAGCAGCTCAACGGGGAACACCGGGGAGCTGTTTTTT
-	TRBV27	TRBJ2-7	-	CASSTYRGGTNEQYF	TGTGCCAGCAGTACATACAGGGGGGGTACAAACGAGCAGTACTTC
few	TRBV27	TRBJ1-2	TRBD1	CASKLTGGADGYPF	TGTGCCAGCAAACTGACAGGGGGGGCAGATGGCTACCCCTTC
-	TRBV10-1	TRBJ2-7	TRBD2	CASSEGLEIYEQYF	TGCGCCAGCAGTGAGGGACTAGAGATCTACGAGCAGTACTTC
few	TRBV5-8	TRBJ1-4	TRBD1	CASSLIRGQGVNEKLFF	TGTGCCAGCAGCCTAATACGCGGACAGGGGGTTAATGAAAAACTGTTTTTT
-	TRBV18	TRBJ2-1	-	CASSPYHTNEQFF	TGTGCCAGCTCACCATATCACACGAATGAGCAGTTCTTC
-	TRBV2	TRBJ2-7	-	CASSERGMSYEQYF	TGTGCCAGCAGTGAACGGGGTATGTCCTACGAGCAGTACTTC
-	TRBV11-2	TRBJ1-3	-	CASSLGPDSGNTIYF	TGTGCCAGCAGCTTAGGGCCAGACTCTGGAAACACCATATATTTT
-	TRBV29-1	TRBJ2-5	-	CSALDTLQETQYF	TGCAGCGCCCTGGACACCCTTCAAGAGACCCAGTACTTC
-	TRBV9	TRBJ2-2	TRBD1	CASSTDRGHRVTGELFF	TGTGCCAGCAGCACCGACAGGGGCCACCGGGTCACCGGGGAGCTGTTTTTT
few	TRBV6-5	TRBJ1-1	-	CASSYRVGTMNTEAFF	TGTGCCAGCAGTTACCGTGTCGGTACCATGAACACTGAAGCTTTCTTT
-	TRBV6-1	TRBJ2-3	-	CASSAFGPDTQYF	TGTGCCAGCAGTGCGTTTGGGCCGGATACGCAGTATTTT
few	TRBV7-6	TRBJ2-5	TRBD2	CASSLGGEGLQETQYF	TGTGCCAGCAGCTTGGGAGGGGAAGGGTTGCAAGAGACCCAGTACTTC
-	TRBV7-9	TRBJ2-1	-	CASSHSLADTYNEQFF	TGTGCCAGCAGCCACTCCTTAGCGGACACGTACAATGAGCAGTTCTTC
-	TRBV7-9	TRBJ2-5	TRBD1	CASRGQGAGETQYF	TGTGCCAGCAGGGGACAGGGGGCAGGGGAGACCCAGTACTTC
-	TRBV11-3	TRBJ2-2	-	CASSLGGNTGELFF	TGTGCCAGCAGCTTAGGAGGGAACACCGGGGAGCTGTTTTTT
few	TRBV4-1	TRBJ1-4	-	CASSQGTTAGTNEKLFF	TGCGCCAGCAGCCAAGGCACTACGGCGGGAACTAATGAAAAACTGTTTTTT
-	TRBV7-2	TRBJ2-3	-	CASSLDRGTDTQYF	TGTGCCAGCAGCTTAGACCGCGGCACAGATACGCAGTATTTT
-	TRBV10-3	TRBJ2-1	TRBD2	CAIRSGGTHNEQFF	TGTGCCATCAGAAGCGGGGGGACACACAATGAGCAGTTCTTC
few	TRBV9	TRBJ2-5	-	CASSEGPGKTQYF	TGTGCCAGCAGCGAAGGGCCCGGGAAGACCCAGTACTTC
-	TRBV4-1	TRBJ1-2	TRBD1	CASSQRGQETRVYGYTF	TGCGCCAGCAGCCAACGCGGACAGGAAACAAGAGTGTATGGCTACACCTTC
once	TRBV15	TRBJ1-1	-	CATKKETEAFF	TGTGCCACCAAAAAGGAGACTGAAGCTTTCTTT
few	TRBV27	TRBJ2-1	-	CASSIDRYNEQFF	TGTGCCAGCAGTATAGACAGATACAATGAGCAGTTCTTC
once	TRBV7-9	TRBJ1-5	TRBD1	CASSWTGEPNQPQHF	TGTGCCAGCAGTTGGACAGGGGAGCCCAATCAGCCCCAGCATTTT
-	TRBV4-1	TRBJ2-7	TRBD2	CASSLLLLAGDEQYF	TGCGCCAGCAGCCTATTATTACTAGCGGGAGACGAGCAGTACTTC
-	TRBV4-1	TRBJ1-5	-	CASSQDDSGQPQHF	TGCGCCAGCAGCCAAGACGACTCGGGTCAGCCCCAGCATTTT
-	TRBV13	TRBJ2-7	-	CASSLRDSGPYEQYF	TGTGCCAGCAGCCTCCGGGACTCGGGACCTTACGAGCAGTACTTC
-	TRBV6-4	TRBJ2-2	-	CASSEQTGELFF	TGTGCCAGCAGTGAACAAACCGGGGAGCTGTTTTTT
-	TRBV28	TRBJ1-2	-	CASSLIAGFYGYTF	TGTGCCAGCAGTTTGATCGCAGGTTTCTATGGCTACACCTTC
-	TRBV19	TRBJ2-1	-	CASSPGVVYNEQFF	TGTGCCAGTAGTCCGGGAGTGGTTTACAATGAGCAGTTCTTC